This T cell receptor (beta chain) is from a study of control samples from healthy donors and cancer patients. The CDR3 loop spans 14 amino acids. Germline values: CDR1 LNHDA, CDR2 SQIVND (reference sequence). V gave up 5 bases and J gave up 0 bases, with 7 bases separating them. TCRdb keeps only in-frame clones here, not all; method: immunoSEQ multiplex PCR. The sample contains some 90,000 clones, about 88% of which appear only once. The chain combines TRBV19 with TRBJ2-2; D is undetermined. The specimen sequenced was blood. This TCR was recovered from a woman in her forties or fifties in good health. CDR3 DNA: TGTGCCAGTAGTGGTATTCCGAACACCGGGGAGCTGTTTTTT. Translated, it gives CASSGIPNTGELFF.